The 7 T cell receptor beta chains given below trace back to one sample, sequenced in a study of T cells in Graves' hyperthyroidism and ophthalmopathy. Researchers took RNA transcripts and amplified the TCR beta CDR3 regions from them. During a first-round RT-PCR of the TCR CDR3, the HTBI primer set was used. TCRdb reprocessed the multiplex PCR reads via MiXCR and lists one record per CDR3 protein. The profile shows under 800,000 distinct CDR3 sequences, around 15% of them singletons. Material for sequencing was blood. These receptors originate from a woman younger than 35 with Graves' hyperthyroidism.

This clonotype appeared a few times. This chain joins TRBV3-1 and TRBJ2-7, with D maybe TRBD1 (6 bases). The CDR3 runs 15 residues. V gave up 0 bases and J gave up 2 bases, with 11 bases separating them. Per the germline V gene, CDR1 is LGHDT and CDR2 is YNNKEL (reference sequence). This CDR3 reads CASSQDPDRTYEQYF. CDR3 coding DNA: TGTGCCAGCAGCCAAGATCCGGACAGAACCTACGAGCAGTACTTC.

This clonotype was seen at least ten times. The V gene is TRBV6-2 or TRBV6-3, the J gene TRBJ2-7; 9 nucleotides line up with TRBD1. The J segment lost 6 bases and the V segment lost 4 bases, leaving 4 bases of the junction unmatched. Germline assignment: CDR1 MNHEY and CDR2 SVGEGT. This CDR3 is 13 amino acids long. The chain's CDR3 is CASSFGTGSEQYF. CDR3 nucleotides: TGTGCCAGCAGTTTTGGGACAGGGAGCGAGCAGTACTTC.

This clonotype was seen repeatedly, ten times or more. For the CDR3, the DNA is TGTGCCAGCAGTTACGGGACTAGCGAAAGCGGGGAGCTGTTTTTT. Its translation: CASSYGTSESGELFF. The chain employs TRBV6-2 or TRBV6-3 and TRBJ2-2; 10 bases match TRBD2. V was pared by 2 bases and J by 7 bases, with 4 bases of the junction left unmatched. Looked up from germline, CDR1 is MNHEY and CDR2 is SVGEGT. The CDR3 contains 15 residues.

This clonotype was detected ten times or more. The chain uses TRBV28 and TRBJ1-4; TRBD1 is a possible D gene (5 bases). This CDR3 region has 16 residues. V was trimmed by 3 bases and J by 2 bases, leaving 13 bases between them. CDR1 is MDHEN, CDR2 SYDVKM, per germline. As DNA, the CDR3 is TGTGCCAGCAGTTTCCAACGGGGGTTTACTAATGAAAAACTGTTTTTT. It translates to CASSFQRGFTNEKLFF.

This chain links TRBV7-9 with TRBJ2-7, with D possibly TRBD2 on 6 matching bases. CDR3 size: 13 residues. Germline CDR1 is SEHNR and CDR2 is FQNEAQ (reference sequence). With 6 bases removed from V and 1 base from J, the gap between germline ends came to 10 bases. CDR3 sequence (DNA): TGTGCCAGCAGACATAGCGGATCCTACGAGCAGTACTTC. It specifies CASRHSGSYEQYF.

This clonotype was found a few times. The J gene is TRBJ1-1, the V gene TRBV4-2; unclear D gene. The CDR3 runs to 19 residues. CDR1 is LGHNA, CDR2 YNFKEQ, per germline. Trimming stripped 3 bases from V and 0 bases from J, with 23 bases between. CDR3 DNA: TGTGCCAGCAGCCAGGAAGGTAAAGGGCGTCCGATTGTGAACACTGAAGCTTTCTTT. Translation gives CASSQEGKGRPIVNTEAFF.

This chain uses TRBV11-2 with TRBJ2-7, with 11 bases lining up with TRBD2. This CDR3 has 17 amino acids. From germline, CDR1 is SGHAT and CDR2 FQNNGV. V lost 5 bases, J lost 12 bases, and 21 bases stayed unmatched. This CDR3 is CASSQRASGRSLGFGYF. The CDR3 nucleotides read TGTGCCAGCAGCCAGAGGGCTAGCGGGAGGAGTTTAGGTTTCGGGTACTTC.